A selection of T cell receptor beta chains follows, all from one sample in a study of T cell responses to AZD1222 COVID-19 vaccine. Clones were read by immunoSEQ multiplex PCR, and TCRdb kept only the in-frame ones, dropping some. The data show 150,000 or so clones, over 90% seen once. This specimen was peripheral blood, taken on day 0 of AZD1222 vaccination. The receptors shown here come from an adult in good health. Each CDR3 is given with its conserved first and last residue. D genes are given only for firm matches. Rows give clone size only sometimes, using once, few, many, or a class for an expanded clone.

>NA|TRBD2|TRBV6-5|TRBJ2-1
TGTGCCAGCAGTTACGGGCCGGGACTACAACACAATGAGCAGTTCTTC
CASSYGPGLQHNEQFF
>NA|NA|TRBV3-1/TRBV3-2|TRBJ1-6
TGTGCCAGCAGCCAAACGACAGGAGTTAATTCACCCCTCCACTTT
CASSQTTGVNSPLHF
>NA|TRBD2|TRBV3-1/TRBV3-2|TRBJ2-2
TGTGCCAGCAGCCCCCGCAGCGGGGGGAACACCGGGGAGCTGTTTTTT
CASSPRSGGNTGELFF
>NA|NA|TRBV2|TRBJ1-6
TGTGCCAGCAGTGGGGACAATTCACCCCTCCACTTT
CASSGDNSPLHF
>NA|NA|TRBV7-8|TRBJ2-5
TGTGCCAGCAGCCACGGACGGTTCCAAGAGACCCAGTACTTC
CASSHGRFQETQYF
>NA|NA|TRBV2|TRBJ1-1
TGTGCCAGCAGTGAAGCCCCTCGGGGGTTCGCTGAAGCTTTCTTT
CASSEAPRGFAEAFF
>NA|NA|TRBV30|TRBJ2-3
TGTGCCTGGAGTGTAAACATGGCAGATACGCAGTATTTT
CAWSVNMADTQYF
>NA|NA|TRBV18|TRBJ2-3
TGTGCCAGCTCACCATCTGGTACGGCTAGCACAGATACGCAGTATTTT
CASSPSGTASTDTQYF
>NA|NA|TRBV6-6|TRBJ2-5
TGTGCCAGCTCTTCCCCGTGGCCCCAGTACTTC
CASSSPWPQYF
>NA|NA|TRBV7-3|TRBJ1-6
TGTGCCAGCAGCTTATCGGGCTATAATTCACCCCTCCACTTT
CASSLSGYNSPLHF
>NA|NA|TRBV28|TRBJ1-5
TGTGCCAGCAGTACCGGGACACCACGCAATCAGCCCCAGCATTTT
CASSTGTPRNQPQHF
>once|NA|TRBV5-1|TRBJ1-5
TGCGCCAGCAGCTTCGGGGGGATTAGCAATCAGCCCCAGCATTTT
CASSFGGISNQPQHF
>NA|NA|TRBV6-5|TRBJ2-1
TGTGCCAGCAGTCGTGGACCCAGCAATGAGCAGTTCTTC
CASSRGPSNEQFF
>once|TRBD1|TRBV9|TRBJ2-1
TGTGCCAGCAAACTAGGACAGGGGATTGGTGAGCAGTTCTTC
CASKLGQGIGEQFF
>NA|NA|TRBV5-1|TRBJ2-3
TGCGCCAGCTGTCAGGGAGGTCGCACAGATACGCAGTATTTT
CASCQGGRTDTQYF
>NA|TRBD1|TRBV19|TRBJ2-6
TGTGCCAGTAGTATGAGCGGGACAGGGTTAGTTGGGGCCAACGTCCTGACTTTC
CASSMSGTGLVGANVLTF
>once|TRBD2|TRBV7-2|TRBJ2-2
TGTGCCAGCAGCTTGACTAGCGGGAACACCGGGGAGCTGTTTTTT
CASSLTSGNTGELFF
>NA|NA|TRBV19|TRBJ1-2
TGTGCCAGTAGTCCGACAGATTTGTGGGGCTACACCTTC
CASSPTDLWGYTF
>NA|TRBD1|TRBV28|TRBJ1-1
TGTGCCAGCACGCCGGGGACAGCGGAGGGCACTGAAGCTTTCTTT
CASTPGTAEGTEAFF
>NA|NA|TRBV5-4|TRBJ1-2
TGTGCCAGCAGCTTAGAGAACAGACACTATGGCTACACCTTC
CASSLENRHYGYTF
>few|NA|TRBV10-3|TRBJ2-7
TGTGCCACCGGGGCTAGCTCCTACGAGCAGTACTTC
CATGASSYEQYF
>once|NA|TRBV4-1|TRBJ1-5
TGCGCCAGCAGCCAAGAGGGGGGGCGCTGGAATCAGCCCCAGCATTTT
CASSQEGGRWNQPQHF
>NA|TRBD2|TRBV3-1/TRBV3-2|TRBJ2-4
TGTGCCAGCAGCCAAATGACTAGCGGGAGGACCAAAAACATTCAGTACTTC
CASSQMTSGRTKNIQYF
>few|NA|TRBV19|TRBJ1-6
TGTGCCAGTAGCCCCGGACAGCTCAATTCACCCCTCCACTTT
CASSPGQLNSPLHF
>NA|TRBD2|TRBV11-3|TRBJ2-5
TGTGCCAGCAGCTCGAGGACTAGTAGTAGGGAGACCCAGTACTTC
CASSSRTSSRETQYF
>once|NA|TRBV27|TRBJ1-4
TGTGCCAGCAGTTTCTTCGCAACTAATGAAAAACTGTTTTTT
CASSFFATNEKLFF
>NA|TRBD1|TRBV2|TRBJ1-5
TGTGCCAGTAGGGGGACAGGGGGCAATCAGCCCCAGCATTTT
CASRGTGGNQPQHF
>NA|TRBD1|TRBV6-1|TRBJ1-3
TGTGCCAGCAGTGATCCCGGGACAGGGGGCGGAAACACCATATATTTT
CASSDPGTGGGNTIYF
>few|NA|TRBV6-2/TRBV6-3|TRBJ2-5
TGTGCCAGCAGTTGGCCAGGCCAAGAGACCCAGTACTTC
CASSWPGQETQYF
>NA|NA|TRBV5-4|TRBJ1-2
TGTGCCAGCAGCTGGGAACAGGGTAGAGGCTATGGCTACACCTTC
CASSWEQGRGYGYTF
>NA|TRBD1|TRBV28|TRBJ1-6
TGTGCCAGCAACACAGGGGGAGGGAATAATTCACCCCTCCACTTT
CASNTGGGNNSPLHF
>NA|TRBD1|TRBV3-1/TRBV3-2|TRBJ2-3
TGTGCCAGCAGGTCACAGGGGGCCACAGATACGCAGTATTTT
CASRSQGATDTQYF
>NA|TRBD1|TRBV29-1|TRBJ1-2
TGCAGCGTTGAGAGACAGGGGAACGGCTACACCTTC
CSVERQGNGYTF
>NA|TRBD1|TRBV5-1|TRBJ2-2
TGCGCCAGCAGCGACCTGACAGGGGGCTGGACCGGGGAGCTGTTTTTT
CASSDLTGGWTGELFF
>NA|NA|TRBV2|TRBJ1-2
TGTGCCAGCAAGGTAAACGCGGATGGCTACACCTTC
CASKVNADGYTF
>NA|TRBD1|TRBV30|TRBJ1-6
TGTGCCTTAACAGGGGTAGGTGGGTCACCCCTCCACTTT
CALTGVGGSPLHF
>NA|NA|TRBV7-2|TRBJ1-6
TGTGCCAGCAGCTTAGTAGCTGGGGGGGATTCACCCCTCCACTTT
CASSLVAGGDSPLHF
>NA|TRBD2|TRBV10-1|TRBJ2-1
TGCGCCAGCAGTGAGCGAATAGCGGGAGTTCTAAACAATGAGCAGTTCTTC
CASSERIAGVLNNEQFF
>once|TRBD1|TRBV6-4|TRBJ1-4
TGTGCCAGCAGGGTACAGGGGACGTTGGATGAAAAACTGTTTTTT
CASRVQGTLDEKLFF
>NA|NA|TRBV12-1|TRBJ2-3
TGTGCCAGCAGCTTTGGGGACAGGGGGCGCGGGGAAAGAGATACGCAGTATTTT
CASSFGDRGRGERDTQYF
>NA|NA|TRBV7-9|TRBJ1-4
TGTGCCAGCAGCTCATGGGAGGAAAAACTGTTTTTT
CASSSWEEKLFF
>NA|TRBD2|TRBV13|TRBJ2-3
TGTGCCAGCAAGGGACTAGCGGAGCTGGGTAGCACAGATACGCAGTATTTT
CASKGLAELGSTDTQYF
>NA|NA|TRBV4-1|TRBJ1-1
TGCGCCAGCAGCCAATACGCGGGTAGTTCGTCTGCAGCTTTCTTT
CASSQYAGSSSAAFF
>NA|NA|TRBV29-1|TRBJ2-7
TGCAGCGTTGACTCGGGGGGCATCCACGAGCAGTACTTC
CSVDSGGIHEQYF
>NA|TRBD1|TRBV24-1|TRBJ2-7
TGTGCCACCAGTACTACGACAGGGCACTCCTACGAGCAGTACTTC
CATSTTTGHSYEQYF
>once|NA|TRBV7-9|TRBJ1-4
TGTGCCAGCAGCTTAAGCCGCGCAACTAATGAAAAACTGTTTTTT
CASSLSRATNEKLFF
>NA|NA|TRBV7-9|TRBJ1-1
TGTGCCAGCAGCTTGGACGTAATGAACACTGAAGCTTTCTTT
CASSLDVMNTEAFF
>NA|NA|TRBV7-3|TRBJ1-1
TGTGCCAGCAGCTTATACTCGATGGGGTTTACGAACACTGAAGCTTTCTTT
CASSLYSMGFTNTEAFF
>NA|NA|TRBV19|TRBJ1-1
TGTGCCAGTAGTATACAGACAGGTAGGTGGCCTGAAGCTTTCTTT
CASSIQTGRWPEAFF
>NA|NA|TRBV18|TRBJ1-1
TGTGCCAGCTCACCACAGGGAGGGGAGAACACTGAAGCTTTCTTT
CASSPQGGENTEAFF
>NA|TRBD1|TRBV30|TRBJ1-2
TGTGCCTGGAGTGTAGGGACAGGGCTCTATGGCTACACCTTC
CAWSVGTGLYGYTF
>NA|TRBD1|TRBV6-5|TRBJ1-2
TGTGCCAGCAGTTACGGACAGGGGGTTGATGGCTACACCTTC
CASSYGQGVDGYTF
>NA|NA|TRBV19|TRBJ1-5
TGTGCCAGTAGTAGGACTACAGGACGCAGCAATCAGCCCCAGCATTTT
CASSRTTGRSNQPQHF
>NA|NA|TRBV6-5|TRBJ2-7
TGTGCCAGCAGTTACTCGACCTACGAGCAGTACTTC
CASSYSTYEQYF
>NA|NA|TRBV18|TRBJ1-6
TGTGCCAGCTCACCAGAGGGGACACCTTCACCCCTCCACTTT
CASSPEGTPSPLHF